Detailed here is one T cell receptor beta chain. Its antigen is not known. This PCR relied on a set of 60 Vbeta primers and 13 Jbeta primers. This table comes from immunoSEQ multiplex PCR, and its TCRdb copy is limited to in-frame clones, with some not included. The listing records about 77,000 clones. These data originate in a study of cytomegalovirus exposure and HLA in healthy donors. Study at large: There were some 120 million unique TCR beta sequences, drawn from roughly 200 million T cells, in an earlier analysis.

V shed 8 bases and J shed 2 bases, with 6 bases lying between them. CDR1 is MGHDK, CDR2 SYGVNS, per germline. The CDR3 is made up of 11 amino acids. Broader study findings: Analyzed later, most CMV-associated TCR beta chains appeared HLA-restricted. Compared with the roughly 730-donor mean, an Asian-associated ancestry cluster reportedly had fewer N-insertions, according to a later analysis. Upon later analysis, TCR association rates were observed to vary by HLA locus, being highest for DRB1 and lowest for HLA-C.

This sequence was found in a man aged 45 to 65 in good health and CMV-seropositive. This rearrangement joins TRBV25-1 to TRBJ1-2; D uncertain. The sequencing sample was made of PBMCs. The CDR3 protein is CASGDNYGYTF. The CDR3 DNA sequence: TGTGCCAGCGGAGACAACTATGGCTACACCTTC.